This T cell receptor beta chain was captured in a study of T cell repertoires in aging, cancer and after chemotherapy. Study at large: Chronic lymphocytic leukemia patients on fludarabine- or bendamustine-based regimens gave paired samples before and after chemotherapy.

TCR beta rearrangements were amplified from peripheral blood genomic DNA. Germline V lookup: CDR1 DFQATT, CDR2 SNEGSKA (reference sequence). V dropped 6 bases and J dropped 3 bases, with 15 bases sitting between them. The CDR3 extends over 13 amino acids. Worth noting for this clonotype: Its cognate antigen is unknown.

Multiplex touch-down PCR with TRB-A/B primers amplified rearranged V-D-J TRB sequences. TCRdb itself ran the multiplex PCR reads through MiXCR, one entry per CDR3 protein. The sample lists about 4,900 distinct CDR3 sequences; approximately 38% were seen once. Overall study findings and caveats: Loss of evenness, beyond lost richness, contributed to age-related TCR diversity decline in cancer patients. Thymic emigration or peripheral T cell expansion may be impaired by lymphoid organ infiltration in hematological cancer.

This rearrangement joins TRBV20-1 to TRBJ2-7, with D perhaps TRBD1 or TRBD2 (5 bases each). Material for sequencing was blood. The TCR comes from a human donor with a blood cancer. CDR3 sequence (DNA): TGCAGTGCCACCGGGACGCCTGACTACGAGCAGTACTTC. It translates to CSATGTPDYEQYF.